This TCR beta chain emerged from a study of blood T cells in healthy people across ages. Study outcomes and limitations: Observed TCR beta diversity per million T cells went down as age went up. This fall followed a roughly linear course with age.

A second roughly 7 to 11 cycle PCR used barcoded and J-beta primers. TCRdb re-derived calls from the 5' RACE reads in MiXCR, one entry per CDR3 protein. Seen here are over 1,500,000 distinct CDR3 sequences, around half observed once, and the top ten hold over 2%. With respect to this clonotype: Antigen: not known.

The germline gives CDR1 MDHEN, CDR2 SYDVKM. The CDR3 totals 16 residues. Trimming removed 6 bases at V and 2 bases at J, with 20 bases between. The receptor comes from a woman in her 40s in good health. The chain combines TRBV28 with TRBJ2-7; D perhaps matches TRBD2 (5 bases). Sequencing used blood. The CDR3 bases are TGTGCCAGCAGCCCTGGCGGGCGGGTTACAACCTACGAGCAGTACTTC. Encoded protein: CASSPGGRVTTYEQYF.